The 3 T cell receptor beta chains reported below all come from one sample, sequenced in a study of blood T cell repertoires in COVID-19. The assay was immunoSEQ multiplex PCR, and TCRdb's table has in-frame clones only and misses some. The table shows about 78,000 clones, with 85% to 90% occurring only once. Sequencing used peripheral blood. These receptors all stem from a woman aged 80 or over with active or convalescent COVID-19.

The V and J genes are TRBV28 and TRBJ1-5; unclear D gene. The CDR3 has 12 amino acids. Germline V CDR1 and CDR2: MDHEN, SYDVKM. Trimming cost V 2 bases and J 9 bases, with 8 bases left between them. CDR3: CASSLPAGPQHF. For the CDR3, the DNA is TGTGCCAGCAGTTTACCCGCGGGGCCCCAGCATTTT.

A single count supports this clone. The chain is built from TRBV6-5 and TRBJ2-1; D is unresolved. Germline V gene lookup returns CDR1 MNHEY and CDR2 SVGAGI. V was clipped by 6 bases and J by 0 bases, with 9 bases between them. The CDR3 length is 14 residues. The CDR3 reads CASRVVSSYNEQFF. DNA for the CDR3: TGTGCCAGCAGGGTAGTGAGCTCCTACAATGAGCAGTTCTTC.

This clone was counted a few times. The chain couples TRBV7-9 to TRBJ1-6, with D perhaps TRBD1 (6 bases). The CDR3 is made up of 16 amino acids. The germline V gene has CDR1 SEHNR and CDR2 FQNEAQ (reference sequence). Between the trimmed V and J ends, which lost 3 bases and 10 bases, there was a span of 19 bases. Here the CDR3 DNA reads TGTGCCAGCAGCTTTGTCTCGAACAGGGCTGGATCACCCCTCCACTTT. Its translation is CASSFVSNRAGSPLHF. Supplemented by reference TRBV7-9 and TRBJ1-6, the full variable domain reads DTGVSQNPRHKITKRGQNVTFRCDPISEHNRLYWYRQTLGQGPEFLTYFQNEAQLEKSRLLSDRFSAERPKGSFSTLEIQRTEQGDSAMYLCASSFVSNRAGSPLHFGNGTRLTVT.